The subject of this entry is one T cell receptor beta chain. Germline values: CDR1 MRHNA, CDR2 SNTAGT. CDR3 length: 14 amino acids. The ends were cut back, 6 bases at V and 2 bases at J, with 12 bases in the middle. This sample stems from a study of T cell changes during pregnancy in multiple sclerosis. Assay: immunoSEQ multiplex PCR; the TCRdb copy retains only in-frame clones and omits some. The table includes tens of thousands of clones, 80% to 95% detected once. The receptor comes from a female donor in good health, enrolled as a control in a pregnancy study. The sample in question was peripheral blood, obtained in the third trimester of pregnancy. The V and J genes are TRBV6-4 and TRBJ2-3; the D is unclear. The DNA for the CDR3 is TGTGCCAGCAGCGCTAGTCATCCCACAGATACGCAGTATTTT. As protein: CASSASHPTDTQYF.